These 4 T cell receptor beta chains share one sample of origin, sequenced in a study of early T cells in non-severe SARS-CoV-2 infection (dated by TCRdb to about 2021). The library was generated by 5' RACE. Sequencing relied on a NextSeq 500. Through fastp at Q25 and MiXCR, TCRdb rebuilt clones from the public reads, retaining in-frame beta chains. Entries that share a CDR3 protein sequence are merged under the most common genes and DNA. The sample table shows roughly 80,000 distinct CDR3 sequences, and roughly an eighth are seen once. The top ten clones comprise 3% to 3.5% of the sample. Sequenced material: whole blood. Receptor source: an adult who was a healthcare worker with PCR-confirmed SARS-CoV-2 infection or an uninfected control (not recorded which).

The genes are TRBV10-3 and TRBJ1-5; tentative D call: TRBD1 (5 bases). Trimming took off 3 bases at V and 7 bases at J, with 13 bases between the two ends. The CDR3 sequence is 14 residues long. Germline CDR1 ENHRY, CDR2 SYGVKD. CDR3 amino acids: CAISDSSQGQPQHF. The DNA for the CDR3 is TGTGCCATCAGTGATTCGAGTCAGGGCCAGCCCCAGCATTTT.

There are many counts of this clonotype. J is TRBJ1-3 and V is TRBV2; D unclear. Deletions cut 3 bases from V and 4 bases from J, with 10 bases between. The CDR3 has 14 residues. In germline, CDR1 is SNHLY, CDR2 FYNNEI. In DNA, the CDR3 is TGTGCCAGCAGTGATGTTTCTCGGGGAAACACCATATATTTT. It yields the protein CASSDVSRGNTIYF. The complete variable domain, with remaining parts taken from reference TRBV2 and TRBJ1-3, reads EPEVTQTPSHQVTQMGQEVILRCVPISNHLYFYWYRQILGQKVEFLVSFYNNEISEKSEIFDDQFSVERPDGSNFTLKIRSTKLEDSAMYFCASSDVSRGNTIYFGEGSWLTVV.

The chain uses TRBV5-5 and TRBJ2-7; 9 bases agree with TRBD1. After removal of 4 bases from V and 2 bases from J, the junction contained 7 bases not matched to a gene. From germline, CDR1 is SGHKS and CDR2 YYEKEE (reference sequence). CDR3 size: 15 residues. The chain's CDR3 is CASSGRGTGPYEQYF. The DNA of the CDR3 is TGTGCCAGCAGCGGCCGCGGGACAGGGCCCTACGAGCAGTACTTC. Full variable domain (outside the CDR3, taken from reference TRBV5-5 and TRBJ2-7): DAGVTQSPTHLIKTRGQQVTLRCSPISGHKSVSWYQQVLGQGPQFIFQYYEKEERGRGNFPDRFSARQFPNYSSELNVNALLLGDSALYLCASSGRGTGPYEQYFGPGTRLTVT.

V usage is TRBV7-2 and J usage is TRBJ2-2, with D perhaps being TRBD1 or TRBD2 (5 bases each). The CDR3 is made up of 15 amino acids. Germline loops: CDR1 SGHTA, CDR2 FQGNSA. The V and J ends lost 2 bases and 6 bases respectively, with 13 bases between them. The CDR3 DNA reads TGTGCCAGCAGCTTAAGGGGAACTAGTTCCGGGGAGCTGTTTTTT. Translation gives CASSLRGTSSGELFF.